This T cell receptor (beta chain) was profiled in a study of cytomegalovirus exposure and HLA in healthy donors (dated by TCRdb to about 2017). For context, the study as a whole: In an earlier analysis of some 610 of the donors, 250 to 300 Gb of sequence data and some 120 million unique TCR beta sequences from about 190 million T cells were reported. Donor age, sex, ethnicity and CMV serostatus were collected together with the repertoire data. Every discovery cohort repertoire had been produced on one sequencing platform. Among the 398 genotyped donors, around 81% belonged to the genetic ancestry cluster associated with self-reported Caucasian donors. The aim of the study was to test whether cataloging public T cell receptors could identify signatures of past pathogen exposure. Among some 400 genotyped donors of the cohort, an average of approximately 250,000 unique TCR beta nucleotide sequences were sequenced per donor, roughly 18% of them non-productive. Because of strong linkage in the cohort, a handful of DR-DQ haplotypes were treated as single units for association and clustering. An earlier analysis of fewer than 700 of the donors applied high-throughput TCR beta sequencing to assess whether each TCR beta V gene segment acted as functional or pseudogenic. A later analysis re-analyzed previously published TCR beta repertoires from approximately 700 donors and added high-resolution HLA genotyping to study TCR occurrence patterns. A later genetic analysis took genome-wide SNP genotypes for about 65% of the 666 donors and used that subset as a discovery cohort. The study combined high-throughput TCR immunosequencing, statistical association of individual TCRs with disease status, and machine learning to predict cytomegalovirus infection status. An early release covering some 640 HLA-typed donors comprised about 300 gigabases of sequencing data and 65 million to 100 million unique TCR sequences. The number of typed donors differed by locus: 629-630 for A, B, C, DRB1 and DQB1; approximately 540 for DQA1; around 580 for DPA1; and some 470 for DPB1. The study profiled the T cell repertoires of 666 subjects by immunosequencing and related them to cytomegalovirus serostatus. HLA typing covered class I and class II loci at four-digit resolution. Rather than using new phenotypic data, the later analysis identified candidate immune exposures from TCR beta sequences and from how often those sequences occurred across donors. Besides the first cohort of some 670 subjects, a separate validation cohort made up of some 110 different subjects was used.

Points the paper makes about the study in general: Some IMGT-functional V segments, including TRBV6-2 and TRBV6-3, could not be distinguished by the 87-base-pair reads and were therefore excluded. According to a later genetic analysis, donors in an Asian-associated ancestry cluster had fewer N-insertions in productive TCRs than the approximately 670-donor mean. Because HLA typing was missing for some donors at each locus, association tests included only the typed subset. The study listed approximately 160 TCR beta chains as associated with cytomegalovirus. A later genetic analysis associated a missense DCLRE1C variant with V-gene and J-gene trimming of TCR beta chains, and an independent cohort replicated the association. Most TCR sequences were observed very rarely across donors, whereas some public TCRs were present in many individuals. A further reported finding was that TCR beta sequences accurately predicted the HLA-A and HLA-B alleles for most subjects in the first cohort. In a later analysis, HLA-associated TCR beta chains showed more clonal expansion and lower generation probabilities than non-associated chains that were equally common. Correlated functional status among segregating V segments might be attributable to linkage disequilibrium, but an unknown experimental factor could not be ruled out. In a later analysis, several top co-occurrence clusters were reported to appear linked to parvovirus B19, influenza, CMV and Epstein-Barr virus. In an earlier analysis of 587 of the donors, most TCR beta V segments appeared in productive rearrangements about 90% or about 30% of the time, broadly matching IMGT annotations. The authors suggested that the approach could potentially be generalized to other disease states and immunological phenotypes. This cohort had only TCR beta chains sequenced, and the lack of alpha or paired-chain data limited which features could be detected. Sequencing depth was assumed to be roughly uniform across donors in the presence/absence analyses, though that assumption may not hold. Assigning TCR associations to individual alleles was difficult when HLA alleles, especially DR and DQ, strongly co-occurred. In vitro tests confirmed that three of the cytomegalovirus-associated TCR beta chains recognize cytomegalovirus antigens. The classifier was reported to diagnose cytomegalovirus status with high specificity and sensitivity in both the original cohort and the validation cohort. According to a later analysis, TCR association rates differed among HLA loci, with DRB1 alleles showing the most associated TCRs and HLA-C alleles showing the fewest. A cluster of highly shared sequence variants was judged likely to represent a technical artifact of the sequencing pipeline. The earlier analysis of 450 to 700 of the donors excluded approximately 15 rarely observed V segments, including chromosome 9 orphons, because counts were too low. Most CMV-associated TCR beta chains appeared to be HLA-restricted in a later analysis, and the HLA associations seemed to be driven largely by CMV exposure. Specific HLA alleles were associated with more than 15,000 TCR beta sequences at a false discovery rate of 0.05 in a later analysis. For the cohort, immune exposure information was limited to CMV serostatus.

This clone has just a few counts. Its antigen specificity is not known. No much larger clone exists at a distance of one base, and base qualities are not known. The library was built by means of the immunoSEQ multiplex PCR assay. For the multiplex PCR, a mixture combining 60 forward primers for TCR Vbeta segments and 13 reverse primers for TCR Jbeta segments was used. The CDR3 region of rearranged TCR beta genes was amplified from genomic DNA by a multiplex PCR assay. The Illumina HiSeq System was used to sequence the amplified TCR beta libraries as 87-base-pair reads. In the original analysis: Across the 700 or so repertoires, a later analysis counted about 81 million unique TCR beta chains, roughly 11 million of which were shared by at least two donors. To remove PCR and sequencing errors, raw reads were error-corrected and collapsed into unique sequences using a nearest-neighbor algorithm that merged closely related sequences. V, D and J gene segments were assigned by aligning CDR3 sequences to IMGT reference sequences. For a sequence to be retained, at least a six-nucleotide match to both a V gene segment and a J gene segment was required. Rearrangements were classified as productive when the CDR3 lacked stop codons and remained in frame with V and J, and all other rearrangements were classified as non-productive. Following IMGT convention, CDR3 was defined as the stretch from the second conserved V-encoded cysteine up to the conserved J-encoded phenylalanine. The earlier analysis of approximately 500 of the donors excluded sequences that lacked an unambiguous match to a single V gene segment. In an earlier analysis of several hundred of the donors, a V segment was called functional when productive rearrangements were above 56.7%, and segregating when the standard deviation between donors exceeded 5%. A statistical classification framework was built to diagnose cytomegalovirus status from the catalog of TCR beta chain sequences. In a later analysis, V and J genes were assigned by comparing TCR nucleotide sequences against IMGT/GENE-DB human TR gene sequences. The TCRdist pipeline was used in a later analysis to assign CDR3 sequences and most-parsimonious VDJ recombination scenarios. In a later analysis, each TCR beta chain was defined by its CDR3 amino acid sequence together with its V-gene family, and reads without a unique V-gene family were excluded. In a later analysis, some 600 highly shared, low-generation-probability nucleotide sequences were removed to address suspected cross-contamination and a sequencing artifact. For each public chain, a later analysis derived a clonal expansion index from normalized ranks of inferred template counts within each repertoire. In a later analysis, generation probabilities were computed using a VDJ recombination model fitted to out-of-frame rearrangements, and the results were checked against IGoR. In a later analysis, hypergeometric tests were used to score TCR-TCR, TCR-HLA and TCR-CMV co-occurrence, with a repertoire-size bias correction applied to TCR pairs. In a later analysis, false discovery rates were estimated by permuting HLA or CMV assignments 20 times. In a later analysis, co-occurring TCRs were grouped with DBSCAN, and TCRdist sequence similarity was added when clustering was performed within HLA-allele-positive subsets. Repertoires with fewer than 30,000 or more than 120,000 public chains were left out of co-occurrence clustering, as were a handful of repertoires with anomalous nucleotide sharing. The source is immuneACCESS, and TCRdb retained only in-frame sequences with V and J called. Part of the clones is not carried over; for the studies checked, unresolved V genes explain less than half of this, and the remainder is unexplained. The DNA gave D and trimming, while V, J and clone size come from that table. In this sample the table shows approximately 120,000 clones, roughly 72% of which occur a single time. 3% to 5% of the sample belongs to the ten largest clones.

In total, approximately 610 healthy bone marrow donors made up the cohort. Cohort members were all nominally healthy when sampled, although unrecorded immune exposures were likely present. The donor tested CMV seropositive and was one of the 289 seropositive cohort members. Each donor provided a peripheral blood sample, and peripheral blood mononuclear cells were used for TCR beta sequencing. Genomic DNA was extracted from the blood cell samples with the Qiagen DNeasy Blood Extraction Kit. The CDR3 contains 15 residues, cysteine and phenylalanine counted. Only the CDR3 DNA stays, 45 bases, in frame from base 1. CDR1 and CDR2, per the germline V gene, are MDHEN and SYDVKM. Trimming takes 5 bases from V and 2 bases from J, and the germline ends sit 16 bases apart.

The TCR comes from a man aged 35 to 55 in good health and CMV-seropositive. The V and J genes are TRBV28 and TRBJ2-7, with an unclear D gene assignment. Sequencing was done on a sample of PBMCs. At the DNA level, the sequence is TGTGCCAGCAGTCCCCAAGGAGCGAGAGCCTACGAGCAGTACTTC. The encoded protein is CASSPQGARAYEQYF.